The clone carrying this T cell receptor beta chain has more than one count but fewer than ten. Its antigen is unidentified. This record comes from a study of cytomegalovirus exposure and HLA in healthy donors. The CDR3 totals 13 residues. Germline assignment: CDR1 SGHKS and CDR2 YYEKEE (reference sequence). The V end was cut by 1 base, the J end by 7 bases, with 11 bases between. Findings and caveats of the study: Exclusion as indistinguishable affected some V segments, including TRBV6-2 and TRBV6-3.

The PCR ran on 60 Vbeta and 13 Jbeta primers. Sequenced by immunoSEQ multiplex PCR; TCRdb stores in-frame clones only, minus some. The sample lists over 150,000 clones; 65% to 85% were seen once. The V and J genes are TRBV5-5 and TRBJ2-5, with D unresolved. The sequence was obtained from a woman aged 50 to 60 in good health and CMV-seropositive. Sequenced input: PBMCs. CDR3 nucleotides: TGTGCCAGCAGCTTGCGGGTCTTGGGGACCCAGTACTTC. It specifies CASSLRVLGTQYF.